The clone carrying this TCR beta chain was observed at least ten times. Its specificity is not known. This sample is drawn from a study of T cells in Graves' hyperthyroidism and ophthalmopathy. Trimming stripped 6 bases from V and 1 base from J, with 12 bases between. Germline V CDR1 and CDR2: KGHSH, LQKENI. This CDR3 region has 14 residues. Clinicians diagnosed patients from clinical symptoms, serum thyroxine and TRAb, thyroid ultrasound and orbital computed tomography. Extraction of PBMCs used approximately 10 ml of fresh peripheral blood. Findings and limits, study-wide: A model of 13 V-J pairs discriminated ophthalmopathy from stable hyperthyroidism. In blood, most of the thyroid clonotypes expanded above 0.001 were also present.

Amplification yielded TCR beta CDR3 regions, with RNA transcripts as the source. When the TCR CDR3 underwent first-round RT-PCR, the HTBI primer set was used. TCRdb fed the multiplex PCR reads into MiXCR, producing one record per CDR3 protein. The table shows approximately 380,000 distinct CDR3 sequences, with over 12% occurring only once. The sequence was collected from a man aged 50 or older with Graves' ophthalmopathy. Sequencing used blood. The chain has TRBV18 and TRBJ1-1; no clear D. This CDR3 reads CASSTTGKNTEAFF. The CDR3 DNA follows: TGTGCCAGCTCCACGACTGGAAAGAACACTGAAGCTTTCTTT.